This T cell receptor beta chain is from a study of a mutant IDH1 vaccine in newly diagnosed glioma. In this sample, this clone turned up once. Its antigen remains unknown. The length of the CDR3 is 17 residues. V lost 3 bases, J lost 0 bases, and 15 bases lay in between. Germline V gene sequence: CDR1 SGHNT, CDR2 YYREEE (reference sequence). Sequencing was performed with immunoSEQ multiplex PCR; in TCRdb, only in-frame clones are kept and a portion is missing. The sample holds 40,000 to 55,000 clones, roughly nine tenths seen once. Time point of the sample: week 11, during vaccination. A 20-mer mutant IDH1 peptide at 300 ug was injected subcutaneously with topical imiquimod.

The rearrangement uses TRBV5-4 and TRBJ2-2, with TRBD2 as a possible D gene (7 bases). This clonotype was obtained from a middle-aged man with glioma. The starting material was PBMCs, obtained from a glioma patient whose treatment included an IDH1 peptide vaccine. CDR3: CASSSQGGGANTGELFF. The CDR3 DNA reads as TGTGCCAGCAGCTCCCAAGGGGGAGGGGCGAACACCGGGGAGCTGTTTTTT.